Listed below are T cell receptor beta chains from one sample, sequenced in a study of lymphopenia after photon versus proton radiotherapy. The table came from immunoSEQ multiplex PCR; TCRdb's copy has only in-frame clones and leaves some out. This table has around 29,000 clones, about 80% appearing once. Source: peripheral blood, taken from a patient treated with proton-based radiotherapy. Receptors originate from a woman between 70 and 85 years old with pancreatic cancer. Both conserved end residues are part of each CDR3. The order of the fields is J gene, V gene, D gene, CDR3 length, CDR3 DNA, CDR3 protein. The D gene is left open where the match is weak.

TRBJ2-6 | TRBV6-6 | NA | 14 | TGTGCCAGCAGGCCGGCCTCTGGGGCCAACGTCCTGACTTTC | CASRPASGANVLTF
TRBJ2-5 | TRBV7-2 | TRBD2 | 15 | TGTGCCAGCAGCCCCAATAGCGGGACCGGCGAGACCCAGTACTTC | CASSPNSGTGETQYF
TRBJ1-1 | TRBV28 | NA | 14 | TGTGCCAGCAGACCTCCAGGGGCTAACACTGAAGCTTTCTTT | CASRPPGANTEAFF
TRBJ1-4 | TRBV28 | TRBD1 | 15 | TGTGCCGGAGGACAGGGGGCGGTGAACGATGAAAAGCTGTTTTTT | CAGGQGAVNDEKLFF
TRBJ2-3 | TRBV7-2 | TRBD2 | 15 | TGTGCCGGGGCAACGAGGGCTAGCGGGCGGGATACGCAGTATTTT | CAGATRASGRDTQYF
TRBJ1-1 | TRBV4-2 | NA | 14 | TGTGCCAGCAGCCCCAGGGTGGGGGACACTGAAGCTTTCTTT | CASSPRVGDTEAFF
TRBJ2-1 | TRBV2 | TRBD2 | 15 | TGTGCCAGCAGTCGGACTAGCGGGACCTACAATGAGCAGTTCTTC | CASSRTSGTYNEQFF
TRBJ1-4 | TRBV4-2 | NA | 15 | TGTGCCAGCAGCCAAGTGGGGGTGTCTAATGAAAAACTGTTTTTT | CASSQVGVSNEKLFF
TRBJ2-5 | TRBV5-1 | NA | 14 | TGCGCCAGCAGCTCGGACGGGGGAGGAAAGACCCAGTACTTC | CASSSDGGGKTQYF
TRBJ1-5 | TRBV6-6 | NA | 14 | TGTGCCAGCAGTTACTCATGGGGGAATCAGCCCCAGCATTTT | CASSYSWGNQPQHF
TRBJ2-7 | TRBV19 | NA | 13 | TGTGCCAGTAGTATCTCTAGCGACTACGAGCAGTACTTC | CASSISSDYEQYF
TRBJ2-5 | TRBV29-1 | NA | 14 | TGCAGCGTTGAAAACCCCTGGAAGGCTGGAACCCAGTACTTC | CSVENPWKAGTQYF
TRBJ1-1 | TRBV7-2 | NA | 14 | TGTGCCAGCAGCTTAGGTTGGCTTGGCACTGAAGCTTTCTTT | CASSLGWLGTEAFF
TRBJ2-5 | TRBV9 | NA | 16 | TGTGCCAGCAGCCCCCTTGACACAACCTTACGGGAGACCCAGTACTTC | CASSPLDTTLRETQYF